Listed below are T cell receptor beta chains from one sample, sequenced in a study of T cell changes during pregnancy in multiple sclerosis. Using immunoSEQ multiplex PCR, the repertoire was profiled, and TCRdb retains in-frame clones only, with some absent. The sample yields 43,000 or so clones, about 90% seen once. The material sequenced was peripheral blood, taken in the first trimester of pregnancy. Receptor source: a female donor with multiple sclerosis, enrolled in a pregnancy study. Both conserved end residues are part of each CDR3. A D gene is named only where the DNA matches it firmly. Clone size is shown for a subset of rows, as once, few, many or a class of expanded clone.

clone_size d_call j_call v_call cdr3_nt cdr3_aa
few - TRBJ1-3 TRBV5-4 TGTGCCAGCAGCTTGCAGGGAAACACCATATATTTT CASSLQGNTIYF
- - TRBJ2-1 TRBV7-2 TGTGCCAGCAGCCCCAGACGGGATTCTGAGCAGTTCTTC CASSPRRDSEQFF
- - TRBJ1-5 TRBV7-2 TGTGCCAGCAGCTTAAGGGGGCAGCCCCAGCATTTT CASSLRGQPQHF
- TRBD2 TRBJ2-7 TRBV28 TGTGCCAGCAGTTTTTTTCGCGGGGGATACGAGCAGTACTTC CASSFFRGGYEQYF
- TRBD1 TRBJ1-6 TRBV5-1 TGCGCCAGCAGCGACGGACAGGGGAATAATTCACCCCTCCACTTT CASSDGQGNNSPLHF
- TRBD1 TRBJ1-1 TRBV7-2 TGTGCCAGCAGCAGAGGACAGGGGGAAACTGAAGCTTTCTTT CASSRGQGETEAFF
- TRBD1 TRBJ1-2 TRBV5-1 TGCGCCAGCAGCTCCTGGCCGGGACAGAGCTCCTATGGCTACACCTTC CASSSWPGQSSYGYTF
- TRBD1 TRBJ1-4 TRBV6-5 TGTGCCAGCGCTTTACAGGGGGCCAATGAAAAACTGTTTTTT CASALQGANEKLFF
- - TRBJ1-3 TRBV5-4 TGTGCCAGCAGCTACACAGGGAGCTCTGGAAACACCATATATTTT CASSYTGSSGNTIYF
once - TRBJ2-7 TRBV11-2 TGTGCCAGCAGCTTAAACGCAGGGTATCCTGCAGAGCAGTACTTC CASSLNAGYPAEQYF
- TRBD1 TRBJ2-7 TRBV5-1 TGCGCCAGCAGCCTCCTTCCGACAGGGCTCTCCTACGAGCAGTACTTC CASSLLPTGLSYEQYF
- - TRBJ1-6 TRBV6-4 TGTGCCACCAGCGTTGGACAGCATAATTCACCCCTCCACTTT CATSVGQHNSPLHF
- - TRBJ2-2 TRBV6-4 TGTGCCAGCAGTGACGGGCATGCCGGGGAGCTGTTTTTT CASSDGHAGELFF
- - TRBJ2-6 TRBV7-9 TGTGCCAGCAGCCTAGGAGCGGCCTCTGGGGCCAACGTCCTGACTTTC CASSLGAASGANVLTF
- - TRBJ1-6 TRBV5-4 TGTGCCAGCAGCTCCAGGGATTCACCCCTCCACTTT CASSSRDSPLHF
- - TRBJ2-3 TRBV5-1 TGCGCCAGCTTCGACTTGGGGTCGGGGTTCACAGATACGCAGTATTTT CASFDLGSGFTDTQYF
- TRBD1 TRBJ2-2 TRBV7-3 TGTGCCAGCAGCAAAACACCGGGACAGGGATACACCGGGGAGCTGTTTTTT CASSKTPGQGYTGELFF
- TRBD2 TRBJ2-1 TRBV5-1 TGCGCCAGCAGCTTAAGCGGGGACCACAATGAGCAGTTCTTC CASSLSGDHNEQFF
- TRBD2 TRBJ2-3 TRBV18 TGTGCCAGCTCACCAAGGACGGGGGGGGGCACAGATACGCAGTATTTT CASSPRTGGGTDTQYF
- - TRBJ1-5 TRBV18 TGTGCCAGCTCACCCGACAATAGCAATCAGCCCCAGCATTTT CASSPDNSNQPQHF
- - TRBJ2-2 TRBV7-9 TGTGCCAGCAGCTTAGACAGGGCGAACACCGGGGAGCTGTTTTTT CASSLDRANTGELFF
- - TRBJ2-7 TRBV7-2 TGTGCCAGCAGCTTAAGGGGGGGGAGGAGCTCCTACGAGCAGTACTTC CASSLRGGRSSYEQYF
- TRBD1 TRBJ2-1 TRBV5-6 TGTGCCAGCAGCCAATTCGGACAGGGAACACAGGAGCAGTTCTTC CASSQFGQGTQEQFF
- TRBD1 TRBJ2-1 TRBV7-2 TGTGCCAGCAGCTCCCGGACAGGGGGGAATGAGCAGTTCTTC CASSSRTGGNEQFF